These T cell receptor beta chains were read from a single sample in a study of cytomegalovirus exposure and HLA in healthy donors. Only in-frame clones appear in the TCRdb table, and some are missing; sequencing was by immunoSEQ multiplex PCR. The sample includes almost 200,000 clones, about 76% seen only once; the top ten take approximately 0.4%. The specimen sequenced was PBMCs. The receptors shown here come from a male donor in good health and CMV-seropositive. Both conserved end residues are part of each CDR3. The D gene is left open where the match is weak. Size values are once, few and many counts, or a class for expanded clones, and some rows have none.

clone_size,cdr3_length,j_call,d_call,v_call,cdr3_nt,cdr3_aa
-,15,TRBJ1-2,-,TRBV9,TGTGCCAGCAGCGGCACTAGCGGGGCCCGATATGGCTACACCTTC,CASSGTSGARYGYTF
-,13,TRBJ2-7,-,TRBV6-1,TGTGCCACCCAGCGGAATGGCGGCTACGAGCAGTACTTC,CATQRNGGYEQYF
-,14,TRBJ2-7,-,TRBV9,TGTGCCAGCAGCGCGGAATTTCAGGGCTACGAGCAGTACTTC,CASSAEFQGYEQYF
few,13,TRBJ1-5,-,TRBV10-3,TGTGCCATCAGCGAGACAGTAAATCAGCCCCAGCATTTT,CAISETVNQPQHF
few,15,TRBJ2-7,TRBD1,TRBV5-4,TGTGCCAGCAGCCCAGGACAGGGGTCACCCTACGAGCAGTACTTC,CASSPGQGSPYEQYF
-,15,TRBJ2-3,-,TRBV7-9,TGTGCCAGCAGCTTAGTACTAAAAAGCACAGATACGCAGTATTTT,CASSLVLKSTDTQYF
once,15,TRBJ2-4,TRBD2,TRBV27,TGTGCCAGCAGAACGCTGGGACTAGAGGGAGACATTCAGTACTTC,CASRTLGLEGDIQYF
few,15,TRBJ1-3,-,TRBV15,TGTGCCACCAGCAGAGGAAGACAGGAAGGAAACACCATATATTTT,CATSRGRQEGNTIYF
-,14,TRBJ1-4,TRBD1,TRBV7-9,TGTGCCAGCAGCTTAGACAGGGGCTATGAAAAACTGTTTTTT,CASSLDRGYEKLFF
-,14,TRBJ1-3,TRBD1,TRBV7-3,TGTGCCAGCAGCCGGGACAGCTCTGGAAACACCATATATTTT,CASSRDSSGNTIYF
-,14,TRBJ2-1,TRBD1,TRBV5-6,TGTGCCAGCAGCTTACAGGGGGCTTACAATGAGCAGTTCTTC,CASSLQGAYNEQFF
-,15,TRBJ1-5,-,TRBV7-2,TGTGCCAGCGGATTGGGGAGAGCTTCGAATCAGCCCCAGCATTTT,CASGLGRASNQPQHF
-,15,TRBJ1-1,TRBD1,TRBV7-2,TGTGCCAGCAGTTCGACAGGGGGGGGGAACACTGAAGCTTTCTTT,CASSSTGGGNTEAFF
-,17,TRBJ2-1,TRBD2,TRBV7-9,TGTGCCAGCAGCCCTGTGACAGCGGGAAGCCTTTACAATGAGCAGTTCTTC,CASSPVTAGSLYNEQFF
-,15,TRBJ1-5,TRBD1,TRBV2,TGTGCCAGCAGCTGGGGACAGGGCCTCAATCAGCCCCAGCATTTT,CASSWGQGLNQPQHF
-,11,TRBJ2-1,-,TRBV7-9,TGTGCCAGCAGCCCCGGACAGGAGCAGTTCTTC,CASSPGQEQFF
-,15,TRBJ1-6,-,TRBV7-3,TGTGCCAGCAGTCTGCGAGGGAAAGACAATTCACCCCTCCACTTT,CASSLRGKDNSPLHF
-,13,TRBJ2-7,-,TRBV5-1,TGCGCCAGCAGTCGCGTTAGCTCCTACGAGCAGTACTTC,CASSRVSSYEQYF
-,13,TRBJ2-5,-,TRBV7-9,TGTGCCAGCAGCTTAGCAGGGGGAGAGACCCAGTACTTC,CASSLAGGETQYF
once,14,TRBJ1-4,-,TRBV6-5,TGTGCCAGCAGATCACAGGGATCTAATGAAAAACTGTTTTTT,CASRSQGSNEKLFF
-,16,TRBJ2-2,TRBD1,TRBV2,TGTGCCAGCAGTGGAAGTTTAGACAGGGTTGCCGGGGAGCTGTTTTTT,CASSGSLDRVAGELFF
-,12,TRBJ1-2,-,TRBV5-1,TGCGCCAGCAGCTTCGGAGAGGTTGGCTACACCTTC,CASSFGEVGYTF
-,13,TRBJ1-1,TRBD1,TRBV30,TGTGCCTGGACCTACAGGGGAGGCGCTGAAGCTTTCTTT,CAWTYRGGAEAFF
-,12,TRBJ2-5,-,TRBV11-1,TGTGCCAGCAGCTTAGTGGCAGAGACCCAGTACTTC,CASSLVAETQYF
once,13,TRBJ2-1,TRBD2,TRBV6-4,TGTGCCAGCAGGCCTAGCGGGGGCGGTGGGCAGTTCTTC,CASRPSGGGGQFF
-,15,TRBJ2-1,-,TRBV4-3,TGCGCCAGCAGCCTCAGGGTTAGGATCGGCAATGAGCAGTTCTTC,CASSLRVRIGNEQFF
once,15,TRBJ1-4,-,TRBV19,TGTGCCAGTAGTATCGACAGGTCAACTAATGAAAAACTGTTTTTT,CASSIDRSTNEKLFF
-,14,TRBJ1-5,TRBD1,TRBV18,TGTGCCAGCTCACCGACAGGGACCAATCAGCCCCAGCATTTT,CASSPTGTNQPQHF
-,13,TRBJ1-1,TRBD1,TRBV10-3,TGTGCCATCGTTCAGACAGGGAAAACTGAAGCTTTCTTT,CAIVQTGKTEAFF
-,14,TRBJ2-5,-,TRBV6-6,TGTGCCAGCCGGCCCGACCTACTAAAAGAGACCCAGTACTTC,CASRPDLLKETQYF
few,13,TRBJ2-2,-,TRBV29-1,TGCAGCGTTGCTGGGCTTCTCACCGGGGAGCTGTTTTTT,CSVAGLLTGELFF
-,13,TRBJ2-5,-,TRBV2,TGTGCCAGCAGCCACAGGGGAGGAGAGACCCAGTACTTC,CASSHRGGETQYF
-,14,TRBJ2-7,TRBD2,TRBV6-1,TGTGCCAGCAGACCTAGCGGGGGGGCCATTGCGCAGTACTTC,CASRPSGGAIAQYF
few,11,TRBJ2-5,TRBD2,TRBV30,TGTGCCTGGTCGGGGGGGGAGACCCAGTACTTC,CAWSGGETQYF
-,15,TRBJ2-1,-,TRBV7-2,TGTGCCAGCAGCTTAACAAGCGCCGAGCGTAATGAGCAGTTCTTC,CASSLTSAERNEQFF
-,16,TRBJ2-3,-,TRBV9,TGTGCCAGCAGCGTCGCGCGGGCTCCCCCGGCAGATACGCAGTATTTT,CASSVARAPPADTQYF
-,16,TRBJ1-2,TRBD1,TRBV7-9,TGTGCCAGCAGCCCGACGGACAGGATTTCCCCCTATGGCTACACCTTC,CASSPTDRISPYGYTF
-,12,TRBJ1-5,-,TRBV12-5,TGTGCTAGTGGTTTCGACAGTCAGCCCCAGCATTTT,CASGFDSQPQHF
-,17,TRBJ2-2,TRBD2,TRBV27,TGTGCCAGCAGTTTATTAGGGACTAGCGGGAGGGCCGGGGAGCTGTTTTTT,CASSLLGTSGRAGELFF
few,15,TRBJ2-5,TRBD1,TRBV5-8,TGTGCCAGCAGCCTCCCCGGACAGGGGAGGGAGACCCAGTACTTC,CASSLPGQGRETQYF
-,15,TRBJ2-6,-,TRBV5-1,TGCGCCAGCAGTTGGGGGGTGGCCGGGGCCAACGTCCTGACTTTC,CASSWGVAGANVLTF
-,16,TRBJ2-7,-,TRBV11-2,TGTGCCAGCAGCTTAAATGCAGGGAACGATCCCTACGAGCAGTACTTC,CASSLNAGNDPYEQYF
few,15,TRBJ2-5,TRBD2,TRBV14,TGTGCCAGCAGCCAGGGACTAGCGGGAATGGAGACCCAGTACTTC,CASSQGLAGMETQYF
-,16,TRBJ1-1,-,TRBV5-5,TGTGCCAGCAGCTTGACGTTTGGCAGTTTGAACACTGAAGCTTTCTTT,CASSLTFGSLNTEAFF
once,14,TRBJ1-1,-,TRBV18,TGTGCCAGCTCCCAGGCGGACATGAACACTGAAGCTTTCTTT,CASSQADMNTEAFF
-,17,TRBJ2-1,TRBD2,TRBV9,TGTGCCAGCAGCGTAGGACGGTTGAGCGGGAGATGGAATGAGCAGTTCTTC,CASSVGRLSGRWNEQFF
-,13,TRBJ1-2,TRBD1,TRBV11-3,TGTGCCAGCAGTCGGACAGGGGGCTCTGGCTACACCTTC,CASSRTGGSGYTF
-,15,TRBJ1-2,TRBD1,TRBV7-8,TGTGCCAGCAGCTTCCCGGGACAGGGGGTTCTTGGCTACACCTTC,CASSFPGQGVLGYTF
-,12,TRBJ2-5,-,TRBV28,TGTGCCAGCAGTTTCAGGGGAGAGACCCAGTACTTC,CASSFRGETQYF
-,16,TRBJ2-5,TRBD2,TRBV11-2,TGTGCCAGCAGCTTAGGGACTAGCGGGTCCCAAGAGACCCAGTACTTC,CASSLGTSGSQETQYF
-,14,TRBJ2-7,TRBD2,TRBV5-6,TGTGCCAGCAGCGGACGAAGGACTAGCGACGAGCAGTACTTC,CASSGRRTSDEQYF
few,16,TRBJ1-6,-,TRBV7-2,TGTGCCAGCAGCTTAGTAGCGGGAGAAACATATTCACCCCTCCACTTT,CASSLVAGETYSPLHF
once,15,TRBJ2-1,-,TRBV11-3,TGTGCCAGCAGCCCGAGTATTAGCTCCTACAATGAGCAGTTCTTC,CASSPSISSYNEQFF
-,15,TRBJ2-5,-,TRBV4-2,TGTGCCAGCAGCCAGACGGATGTGGAGTTTGAGACCCAGTACTTC,CASSQTDVEFETQYF
-,14,TRBJ1-5,TRBD1,TRBV10-3,TGTGCCATCAGTGGAACAGGGGCGAATCAGCCCCAGCATTTT,CAISGTGANQPQHF
-,15,TRBJ2-7,TRBD1,TRBV7-9,TGTTCCAGCAGCCTACGGACAGGGGGGGGGAGCGAGCAGTACTTC,CSSSLRTGGGSEQYF